Each of the 17 T cell receptor beta chains below was sequenced from the same sample in a study of CD8 T cells in ankylosing spondylitis. TCRdb re-called the 5' RACE reads with MiXCR, one entry per CDR3 protein. The repertoire holds approximately 500,000 distinct CDR3 sequences, with roughly an eighth as singletons. The antigens for these receptors are not known. General observations from the study: Among TCR beta sequences, a motif of roughly 8 highly homologous variants appeared characteristic of ankylosing spondylitis blood.

Source material: blood, either unsorted or a sorted T cell fraction (not recorded which). These receptors were obtained from a male donor with ankylosing spondylitis.

The chain combines TRBV6-1 with TRBJ1-1, with D possibly being TRBD1 (5 bases). This CDR3 is 15 amino acids long. Germline CDR1 reads MNHNS; CDR2 reads SASEGT. Trimming removed 6 bases at V and 0 bases at J, with 14 bases between. The CDR3 coding sequence is TGTGCCAGCAGAGATACCGGGACGGTGAACACTGAAGCTTTCTTT. This sequence encodes CASRDTGTVNTEAFF.

Only a few counts were recorded for this clonotype. The J gene is TRBJ1-2, the V gene TRBV6-1; 7 bases align to TRBD1. The CDR3 runs to 15 residues. With 5 bases clipped from V and 2 bases from J, the junction kept 8 bases outside the gene matches. CDR1 and CDR2 from the germline V gene are MNHNS and SASEGT. The CDR3 DNA is TGTGCCAGCAGTCCGGGGGGACAGTTAAACTATGGCTACACCTTC. Its translation: CASSPGGQLNYGYTF.

A few counts support this clonotype. In DNA form, the CDR3 reads TGCAGTGCTATTGGTCCTAGCGTGTCAGATACGCAGTATTTT. It yields the protein CSAIGPSVSDTQYF. The chain has TRBV20-1 and TRBJ2-3, with D possibly being TRBD2 (6 bases). Trimming removed 4 bases from V and 4 bases from J, with 15 bases in between. The CDR3 runs to 14 residues. CDR1 DFQATT and CDR2 SNEGSKA come from the germline V gene (reference sequence).

This clonotype was observed a few times. The chain is built from TRBV6-2 or TRBV6-3 and TRBJ1-4; D unclear. V lost 4 bases, J lost 11 bases, and 11 bases lay in between. CDR3 length equals 12 residues. Germline V gene data show CDR1 as MNHEY and CDR2 as SVGEGT. In nucleotides, the CDR3 is TGTGCCAGCAGTTCTTCCTTCGGGAAACTGTTTTTT. Amino acid sequence: CASSSSFGKLFF.

The chain joins TRBV20-1 to TRBJ2-7, with TRBD1 matching 8 bases. CDR1 and CDR2 (germline): DFQATT, SNEGSKA (reference sequence). The CDR3 covers 13 residues. V was pared by 5 bases and J by 2 bases, with 5 bases of the junction left unmatched. The CDR3 coding sequence is TGCAGTGCTTTGACAGGGGAGCCCTACGAGCAGTACGTC. Protein sequence: CSALTGEPYEQYV.

In its sample, this clonotype was seen many times. The chain has TRBV29-1 and TRBJ2-3; 13 bases are shared with TRBD2. Germline trimming cut 7 bases from V and 8 bases from J; bases unmatched to any gene: 9. This CDR3 contains 14 residues. CDR1 is SQVTM and CDR2 is ANQGSEA in the germline V gene. For the CDR3, the DNA is TGCAGCGCCCGAACTAGCGGGAGGGCTGGTACGCAGTATTTT. Translating gives CSARTSGRAGTQYF.

V and J are TRBV5-1 and TRBJ2-5; D perhaps matches TRBD2 (5 bases). V was pared by 2 bases and J by 2 bases, with 13 bases between. In germline, CDR1 is SGHRS, CDR2 YFSETQ. The CDR3 runs 15 residues. The CDR3 nucleotides are TGCGCCAGCAGCTTCAGAGGGAGTGGACAAGAGACCCAGTACTTC. Translating it yields CASSFRGSGQETQYF.

The rearrangement joins TRBV2 to TRBJ2-1; D call uncertain. V lost 6 bases to trimming and J lost 5 bases, with 11 bases between them. Germline V CDR1 and CDR2: SNHLY, FYNNEI. This CDR3 has 13 residues. The CDR3 here is CASRAMANNEQFF. In DNA, the CDR3 is TGTGCCAGCAGGGCAATGGCTAACAATGAGCAGTTCTTC.

V and J are TRBV20-1 and TRBJ2-1; no clear D gene. Germline V gene lookup returns CDR1 DFQATT and CDR2 SNEGSKA (reference sequence). The germline V and J ends were trimmed by 5 bases and 0 bases, with 14 bases remaining between them. CDR3 length: 15 amino acids. CDR3 loop: CSAAPSIASYNEQFF. The CDR3, as DNA: TGCAGTGCTGCTCCCTCTATCGCCTCCTACAATGAGCAGTTCTTC.

This sequence joins TRBV7-9 and TRBJ1-4, with D hard to call. The ends were cut back, 2 bases at V and 1 base at J, with 8 bases in the middle. This CDR3 contains 15 residues. The germline gives CDR1 SEHNR, CDR2 FQNEAQ (reference sequence). The CDR3 region has the DNA TGTGCCAGCAGCTTATGGCGGGGAACTAATGAAAAACTGTTTTTT. It codes for CASSLWRGTNEKLFF.

This clonotype occurred a few times. V and J are TRBV7-2 and TRBJ2-3; TRBD2 matches at 13 bases. V trimming: 5 bases; J trimming: 5 bases; junction bases outside the gene matches: 10. This CDR3 spans 17 amino acids. The germline V gene has CDR1 SGHTA and CDR2 FQGNSA. DNA of the CDR3: TGTGCCAGCAGCGACAAGTGGACTAGCGGGAGAAAAGATACGCAGTATTTT. Translated, it gives CASSDKWTSGRKDTQYF.

Only a few counts were recorded for this clonotype. The chain has TRBV20-1 and TRBJ2-3, with 13 bases aligning to TRBD2. Trimming took 7 bases from V and 0 from J; bases not matched to a gene: 10. The germline V gene encodes CDR1 DFQATT and CDR2 SNEGSKA (reference sequence). There are 17 residues in the CDR3. CDR3 protein: CSVSQGLAGLSTDTQYF. The CDR3 DNA follows: TGCAGTGTATCTCAGGGACTAGCGGGATTGAGCACAGATACGCAGTATTTT.

J is TRBJ2-2 and V is TRBV27, with D perhaps TRBD2 (5 bases). This CDR3 has 14 residues. The germline V gene has CDR1 MNHEY and CDR2 SMNVEV (reference sequence). V was trimmed by 0 bases and J by 6 bases, leaving 8 bases between them. CDR3 in amino acids: CASSLSRGAGELFF. Written as DNA, the CDR3 is TGTGCCAGCAGTTTATCACGGGGTGCCGGGGAGCTGTTTTTT.

This chain joins TRBV20-1 and TRBJ1-2; a possible D gene is TRBD1 (6 bases). CDR1 is DFQATT and CDR2 is SNEGSKA in the germline V gene (reference sequence). CDR3 size: 14 residues. Trimming cost V 6 bases and J 4 bases, with 18 bases left between them. CDR3 residues: CSAFLRGTVYGYTF. CDR3 DNA sequence: TGCAGTGCCTTTTTGAGGGGGACGGTCTATGGCTACACCTTC.

The V and J genes are TRBV5-6 and TRBJ2-3, with 12 bases lining up with TRBD2. The CDR3 has 15 residues. The germline V gene has CDR1 SGHDT and CDR2 YYEEEE. V lost 5 bases and J lost 3; bases outside the gene matches: 4. Written as DNA, the CDR3 is TGTGCCAGCAGACTAGCGGGAGGTCCGACAGATACGCAGTATTTT. Protein: CASRLAGGPTDTQYF.

The chain combines TRBV12-3 or TRBV12-4 with TRBJ2-2; D is uncertain. Trimming removed 2 bases at V and 0 bases at J, with 7 bases between. The CDR3 loop spans 15 amino acids. The CDR3: CASSLTQSNTGELFF. DNA of the CDR3: TGTGCCAGCAGTTTAACCCAGTCGAACACCGGGGAGCTGTTTTTT.

This clonotype was observed a handful of times. The rearrangement links TRBV24-1 to TRBJ2-7; 9 bases match TRBD2. Germline CDR1 KGHDR, CDR2 SFDVKD. The CDR3 runs 16 residues. After removal of 4 bases from V and 5 bases from J, the junction contained 11 bases not matched to a gene. This CDR3 reads CATSDPLAGSWDEQYF. DNA of the CDR3: TGTGCCACCAGTGACCCTCTAGCGGGATCCTGGGACGAGCAGTACTTC.